This T cell receptor (beta chain) is from a study of T cell responses to AZD1222 COVID-19 vaccine (dated by TCRdb to the early 2020s). Some background on the complete study: AZD1222 recipients given second doses at about 4 weeks or at about 12 weeks were pooled, since spike-specific TCR depth and breadth were not found to differ between the two schedules. TCR sequencing was performed for 230 to 250 trial participants, of whom around 200 were given two doses of AZD1222 and approximately 25 were given two doses of MenACWY control vaccine. Trial participants were enrolled by age into subgroups of 18-55, 56-69 and 70-plus years, and roughly 150, 30 and 60 TCR-sequenced participants, respectively, were included in these subgroups.

The germline V gene encodes CDR1 LNHDA and CDR2 SQIVND (reference sequence). Its CDR3 holds 13 amino acids, cysteine through phenylalanine. Here the CDR3 DNA is all that survives: 39 bases in frame from base 1. The junction shows trimming of 1 base on V and 5 bases on J, plus 8 bases between the germline ends. The CDR3 regions of human TCRbeta chains were analyzed by immunosequencing. In the original analysis: TCRs in the repertoires were matched against a reference library of SARS-CoV-2-specific TCRs that had been generated with the MIRA antigen-specificity platform. Breadth meant the fraction of unique TCRs that were SARS-CoV-2-associated, whereas depth meant the fraction of total T cells that were SARS-CoV-2-associated. Using the MIRA data, every spike-specific TCR was mapped to the spike region that the TCR reacted to and assigned to either a CD4 or a CD8 class. Log10-transformed breadth and depth values were compared by one-way ANOVA with Sidak's multiple comparisons tests. The immuneACCESS repertoire file appears here via TCRdb, limited to in-frame rearrangements. These files lack a portion of the clones; in checked studies, under half of the deficit traces to unresolved V genes, and the cause of the others is not known. That table is the source of V, J and clone size, and D and trimming were worked out from the DNA. This sample holds 90,000 to 110,000 clones; 88% were observed only once. The ten largest clones add up to about 15% of the sample.

The intended sense of this specimen's time point label: baseline before first vaccination. The vaccinee samples were drawn from two UK trials, COV001 and COV002, one of which was a single-blind randomized controlled phase 2/3 trial testing AZD1222 (ChAdOx1 nCoV-19) in healthy adults. For TCRbeta chain sequencing, PBMC samples from trial participants were taken at day 0 and at day 28 after the second dose. On the study overall, not on this receptor specifically: Conclusions about previously exposed vaccinees are limited because only 5 or 6 AZD1222 recipients were SARS-CoV-2 seropositive at baseline. The vaccine-associated CD4 TCRs covered the entire spike protein, and the dominant responses fell in regions 160-218 and 743-854. No day 14 peak-response samples were available, so repertoires were characterized only after the peak T cell response. Nearly half of unique spike-specific TCRs reportedly recognized epitopes outside regions mutated in the B.1.351 and B.1.1.7 variants. Participants were mostly white British and included more females than males, and it was suggested by the authors that clonal diversity may have been underestimated. The 56-69-year group was small, and its depth increase did not reach significance, likely because of low power. After two AZD1222 doses, spike-specific TCR breadth and depth were significantly higher than at day 0 and than in MenACWY recipients.

About this clone: Its antigen has not been determined. No base-level quality is on record; no much larger clone is a single base apart.

The material was peripheral blood, obtained on day 0 of AZD1222 vaccination. This TCR derives from an adult in good health. The V and J segments used are TRBV19 and TRBJ1-2; the D gene cannot be resolved reliably. The sequenced DNA is TGTGCCAGTAGTATAGCGGCGGGTTATGGCTACACCTTC. Its protein is CASSIAAGYGYTF.